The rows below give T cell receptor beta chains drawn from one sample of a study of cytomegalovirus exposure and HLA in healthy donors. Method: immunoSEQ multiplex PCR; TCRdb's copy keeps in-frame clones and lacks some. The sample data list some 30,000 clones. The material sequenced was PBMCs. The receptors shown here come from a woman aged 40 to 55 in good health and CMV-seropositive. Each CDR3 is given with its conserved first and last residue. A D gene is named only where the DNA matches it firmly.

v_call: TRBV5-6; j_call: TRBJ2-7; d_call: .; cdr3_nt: TGTGCCAGCAGCTCCCTAGGACTGCGCTCCTACGAGCAGTACTTC; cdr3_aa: CASSSLGLRSYEQYF
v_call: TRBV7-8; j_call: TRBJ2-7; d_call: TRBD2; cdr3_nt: TGTGCCAGCAGTCCAGCGGGAGAGTTAGCCGAGCAGTACTTC; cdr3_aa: CASSPAGELAEQYF
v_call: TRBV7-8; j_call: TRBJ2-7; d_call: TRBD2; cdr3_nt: TGTGCCAGCAGCTCGCCGGGACTAGCGGCCCCCTACGAGCAGTACTTC; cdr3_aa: CASSSPGLAAPYEQYF
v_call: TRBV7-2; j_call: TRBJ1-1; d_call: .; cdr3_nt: TGTGCCAGCAGTTCCCAGGTGGACACTGAAGCTTTCTTT; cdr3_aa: CASSSQVDTEAFF
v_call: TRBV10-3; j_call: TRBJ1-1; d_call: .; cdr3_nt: TGTGCCATCAGTGAGGGGCTGGGGAACACTGAAGCTTTCTTT; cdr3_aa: CAISEGLGNTEAFF
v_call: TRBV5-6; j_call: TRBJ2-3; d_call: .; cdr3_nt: TGTGCCAGCAGCTTGGCTAGGTTCACAGATACGCAGTATTTT; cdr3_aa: CASSLARFTDTQYF
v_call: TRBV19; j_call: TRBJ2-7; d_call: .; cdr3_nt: TGTGCCAGTAGTATAGCGGGAGTCTCCTACGAGCAGTACTTC; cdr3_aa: CASSIAGVSYEQYF
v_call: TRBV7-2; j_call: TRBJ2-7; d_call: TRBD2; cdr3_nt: TGTGCCAGCACCGGGACTAGCGTCTCCTACGAGCAGTACTTC; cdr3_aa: CASTGTSVSYEQYF
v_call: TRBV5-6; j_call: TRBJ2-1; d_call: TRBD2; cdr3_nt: TGTGCCAGCAGCCCCGGGACTACTCTACACAATGAGCAGTTCTTC; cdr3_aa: CASSPGTTLHNEQFF
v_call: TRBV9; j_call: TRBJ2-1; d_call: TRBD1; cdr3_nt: TGTGCCAGCAGCGTAGTCGTACAGGGGGGATACAATGAGCAGTTCTTC; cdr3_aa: CASSVVVQGGYNEQFF
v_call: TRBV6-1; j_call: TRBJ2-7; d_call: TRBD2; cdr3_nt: TGTGCCAGCAGGATACTAGCGGGAGATGCCTACGAGCAGTACTTC; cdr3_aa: CASRILAGDAYEQYF